Presented here are 5 T cell receptor beta chains from one specimen sequenced in a study of cytomegalovirus exposure and HLA in healthy donors. 13 Jbeta primers and 60 Vbeta primers were used for the PCR. Repertoires were generated with immunoSEQ multiplex PCR, while TCRdb's copy carries only in-frame clones and drops some. The sample consists of around 170,000 clones, 81% of them appearing once. Sequencing input: PBMCs. These receptors originate from a man aged 50-60 years in good health and CMV-seronegative.

This clone was seen more than once but under ten times. This chain links TRBV6-6 with TRBJ2-1; 10 nucleotides match TRBD2. V lost 6 bases, J lost 6 bases, and 11 bases stayed unmatched. The germline gives CDR1 MNHNY, CDR2 SVGAGI (reference sequence). CDR3 length equals 16 residues. The chain's CDR3 is CASRDLAGETVNEQFF. The CDR3 nucleotides are TGTGCCAGCAGGGATCTAGCGGGGGAGACCGTCAATGAGCAGTTCTTC.

The chain couples TRBV6-1 to TRBJ1-1; TRBD1 might be the D (6 bases). Trimming shortened V by 6 bases and J by 4 bases, and 18 bases separated the two germline ends. The CDR3 loop spans 15 amino acids. CDR1 MNHNS and CDR2 SASEGT come from the germline V gene. The CDR3 DNA follows: TGTGCCAGCAGGACATGGGGGCGCGGAGGCACTGAAGCTTTCTTT. Translated: CASRTWGRGGTEAFF.

CDR3 region: CASSPLGTSTDTQYF. DNA of the CDR3: TGTGCCAGCTCACCCCTCGGTACTAGCACAGATACGCAGTATTTT. The gene calls are TRBV18 and TRBJ2-3; D is undetermined. Germline values: CDR1 KGHSH, CDR2 LQKENI. This CDR3 contains 15 residues. V was cut by 3 bases and J by 0 bases, with 10 bases left in between.

The J gene is TRBJ1-1, the V gene TRBV6-5; no definite D call. V was pared by 8 bases and J by 1 base, with 5 bases between. From germline, CDR1 is MNHEY and CDR2 SVGAGI. The CDR3 sequence is 11 residues long. Here the CDR3 DNA reads TGTGCCAGCGGTAGGAACACTGAAGCTTTCTTT. This translates into CASGRNTEAFF.

This clone was detected only once. This chain joins TRBV7-9 and TRBJ2-1; 7 nucleotides line up with TRBD1. CDR3 length: 15 residues. Germline CDR1 is SEHNR and CDR2 is FQNEAQ (reference sequence). V shed 4 bases, J shed 3 bases, and the junction held 6 bases outside the gene matches. The CDR3 DNA follows: TGTGCCAGCAGCTCCCGGGACAGTAACTACAATGAGCAGTTCTTC. Its translation is CASSSRDSNYNEQFF.